Shown below are 20 T cell receptor beta chains from a single sample sequenced in a study of cytomegalovirus exposure and HLA in healthy donors. PCR used 60 Vbeta primers and 13 Jbeta primers. Assay: immunoSEQ multiplex PCR; the TCRdb copy retains only in-frame clones and omits some. The table includes about 180,000 clones, 75% to 80% detected once. What was sequenced was PBMCs. The origin of the receptors is a man aged 40-55 years in good health and CMV-seropositive.

The chain carries TRBV25-1 and TRBJ2-1; TRBD1 matches at 9 bases. Germline CDR1 MGHDK, CDR2 SYGVNS. With 1 base clipped from V and 4 bases from J, the junction kept 8 bases outside the gene matches. The CDR3 length is 17 residues. The CDR3 bases are TGTGCCAGCAGTGAATCTTTTGGACAGGGGAGGTACAATGAGCAGTTCTTC. Protein sequence: CASSESFGQGRYNEQFF.

This clone was recorded once. This sequence joins TRBV28 and TRBJ1-2; 9 bases align to TRBD1. With V trimmed by 11 bases and J by 7 bases, 11 bases remained unmatched. The CDR3 sequence is 13 residues long. Germline values: CDR1 MDHEN, CDR2 SYDVKM. Here the CDR3 reads CASQGNRGLGYTF. The CDR3 nucleotides read TGTGCCTCCCAAGGGAACAGGGGGCTTGGCTACACCTTC.

The J gene is TRBJ2-3, the V gene TRBV7-8, with 8 positions matching TRBD2. Germline CDR1 is SGHVS and CDR2 is FQNEAQ. The CDR3 contains 15 residues. With V trimmed by 5 bases and J by 11 bases, 15 bases remained unmatched. In DNA form, the CDR3 reads TGTGCCAGCAGCCCTGGGACTAGTGTCCGGGTCGGGCAGTATTTT. Translating it yields CASSPGTSVRVGQYF.

This clone was seen just once. V gene TRBV7-3 combines with J gene TRBJ1-1; no reliable D call. The germline V gene has CDR1 SGHTA and CDR2 FQGTGA. The ends were cut back, 5 bases at V and 10 bases at J, with 26 bases in the middle. There are 16 residues in the CDR3. In nucleotides, the CDR3 is TGTGCCAGCAGCAACGGGTTGCCGTCTGACCCTCGGGGAGCTTTCTTT. Translating it yields CASSNGLPSDPRGAFF. Using reference TRBV7-3 and TRBJ1-1 for the parts outside the CDR3, the full variable domain is GAGVSQTPSNKVTEKGKYVELRCDPISGHTALYWYRQSLGQGPEFLIYFQGTGAADDSGLPNDRFFAVRPEGSVSTLKIQRTERGDSAVYLCASSNGLPSDPRGAFFGQGTRLTVV.

As for this clone: Other DNA sequences in the sample encode the same CDR3. This chain links TRBV5-8 with TRBJ1-5; 9 nucleotides agree with TRBD1. Germline trimming cut 4 bases from V and 7 bases from J; bases unmatched to any gene: 3. This CDR3 contains 13 residues. CDR1 is SGHTS, CDR2 YDEGEE, per germline. The DNA of the CDR3 is TGTGCCAGCAGCCTGGACAGGGGACAGCCCCAGCATTTT. Amino acid sequence: CASSLDRGQPQHF.

The chain links TRBV2 to TRBJ1-2; 9 bases match TRBD1. The junction had 8 bases not matched to a gene; V was cut back by 7 bases and J by 5 bases. The CDR3 sequence is 14 residues long. Germline V gene sequence: CDR1 SNHLY, CDR2 FYNNEI. The CDR3 region has the DNA TGTGCCAGCAACCCACAGGGGGCTAGTTATGGCTACACCTTC. Amino acids: CASNPQGASYGYTF.

In the case of this clone: Relative to the germline gene, one junction end is altered; a read error may explain this. The chain is built from TRBV28 and TRBJ2-4; the match to TRBD2 covers 11 bases. Germline CDR1 is MDHEN and CDR2 is SYDVKM. The CDR3 has 13 amino acids. The CDR3 DNA follows: TGTGCCAGCAGTTTGGTTAGCGGGAGGGCCTCTGGCTTC. It specifies CASSLVSGRASGF.

The chain recombines TRBV6-5 with TRBJ2-5; 8 nucleotides agree with TRBD1. The end of the DNA aligns better with TRBJ2-7, so the J call may be wrong. The V gene's germline CDR1 is MNHEY and CDR2 SVGAGI. The CDR3 runs to 13 residues. CDR3 bases: TGTGCCAGTGGGATACAGGGGGACTACGAGCAGTACTTC. This codes for CASGIQGDYEQYF.

The V call is TRBV14, the J call TRBJ2-4; 7 bases are a match to TRBD2. CDR3 length: 14 residues. V shed 8 bases, J shed 2 bases, and the junction held 6 bases outside the gene matches. The germline gives CDR1 SGHDN, CDR2 FVKESK. DNA of the CDR3: TGTGCCAGCGGGCCCGGGGGGACCAAAAACATTCAGTACTTC. This encodes CASGPGGTKNIQYF. The full variable domain, its missing parts supplied by reference TRBV14 and TRBJ2-4, is EAGVTQFPSHSVIEKGQTVTLRCDPISGHDNLYWYRRVMGKEIKFLLHFVKESKQDESGMPNNRFLAERTGGTYSTLKVQPAELEDSGVYFCASGPGGTKNIQYFGAGTRLSVL.

The chain combines TRBV5-1 with TRBJ2-3; 13 bases are shared with TRBD2. Per the germline V gene, CDR1 is SGHRS and CDR2 is YFSETQ. This CDR3 spans 18 amino acids. V lost 4 bases to trimming and J lost 4 bases; unmatched junction nucleotides: 12. In nucleotides, the CDR3 is TGCGCCAGCAGCCCTCGGACTAGCGGGAGTATTTGGGCAGATACGCAGTATTTT. Its protein is CASSPRTSGSIWADTQYF.

The chain couples TRBV5-4 to TRBJ2-5, with 13 nucleotides matching TRBD2. CDR1 is SGHNT, CDR2 YYREEE, per germline (reference sequence). Trimming at V came to 4 bases and at J to 5 bases, leaving 2 bases not matched to a gene. The CDR3 covers 14 residues. CDR3 sequence: CASSPGLAGETQYF. CDR3 nucleotides: TGTGCCAGCAGCCCGGGACTAGCGGGGGAGACCCAGTACTTC.

V is TRBV6-5 and J is TRBJ1-3; 7 positions match TRBD1. The ends lost 2 bases at V and 0 bases at J; junction bases unmatched: 1. The CDR3 is 15 amino acids. Germline CDR1 and CDR2: MNHEY and SVGAGI. CDR3 sequence (DNA): TGTGCCAGCAGTTACACAGGGGTCTCTGGAAACACCATATATTTT. Amino acid sequence: CASSYTGVSGNTIYF.

V gene TRBV5-8 combines with J gene TRBJ2-7, with a weak D call TRBD1 (5 bases). The V and J ends lost 5 bases and 5 bases respectively, with 14 bases between them. Germline V lookup: CDR1 SGHTS, CDR2 YDEGEE. The CDR3 spans 13 residues. The DNA of the CDR3 is TGTGCCAGCAGATCCGGACACTCGGACGAGCAGTACTTC. Translating it yields CASRSGHSDEQYF.

This rearrangement joins TRBV27 to TRBJ2-6; TRBD2 agrees at 8 bases. Germline lookup yields CDR1 MNHEY and CDR2 SMNVEV (reference sequence). V was pared by 8 bases and J by 2 bases, with 5 bases of the junction left unmatched. CDR3 length: 15 amino acids. CDR3 in DNA: TGTGCCAGCTACGGGGGGGGTGCTGGGGCCAACGTCCTGACTTTC. Translated, it gives CASYGGGAGANVLTF.

This chain uses TRBV11-3 with TRBJ2-7, with TRBD2 matching over 10 bases. CDR1 SGHNT and CDR2 YENEEA come from the germline V gene. The junction had 4 bases not matched to a gene; V was cut back by 5 bases and J by 6 bases. This CDR3 contains 13 residues. Here the CDR3 DNA reads TGTGCCAGCAGCGCCCGACTAGCGGGCGAGCAGTACTTC. It codes for CASSARLAGEQYF. Combining the CDR3 with reference TRBV11-3 and TRBJ2-7 gives the whole variable domain EAGVVQSPRYKIIEKKQPVAFWCNPISGHNTLYWYLQNLGQGPELLIRYENEEAVDDSQLPKDRFSAERLKGVDSTLKIQPAELGDSAVYLCASSARLAGEQYFGPGTRLTVT.

The chain couples TRBV4-1 to TRBJ1-2; unclear D gene. The CDR3 extends over 13 amino acids. Trimming cost V 6 bases and J 4 bases, with 12 bases left between them. The V gene's germline CDR1 is MGHRA and CDR2 YSYEKL. CDR3 nucleotide sequence: TGCGCCAGCAGAGAGGGAACCTCCTATGGCTACACCTTC. Translating it yields CASREGTSYGYTF.

The chain employs TRBV13 and TRBJ2-7; D gene unclear. The germline V gene has CDR1 PRHDT and CDR2 FYEKMQ (reference sequence). There are 14 residues in the CDR3. V lost 2 bases to trimming and J lost 3 bases, with 11 bases between them. The CDR3 sequence is CASSLTPRGYEQYF. The CDR3 region has the DNA TGTGCCAGCAGCTTAACGCCTCGAGGCTACGAGCAGTACTTC.

This chain links TRBV6-1 with TRBJ1-6; D gene ambiguous. Looked up from germline, CDR1 is MNHNS and CDR2 is SASEGT. V shed 0 bases and J shed 14 bases, with 11 bases lying between them. CDR3 size: 13 residues. In DNA form, the CDR3 reads TGTGCCAGCAGTGAAGCGAGGTCGGGAGCCCTCCACTTT. It yields the protein CASSEARSGALHF.

This CDR3 is CASLKGDNYGYTF. DNA for the CDR3: TGTGCCAGCCTAAAGGGGGATAACTATGGCTACACCTTC. This sequence joins TRBV19 and TRBJ1-2, with a tentative D call TRBD1 (6 bases). CDR1 and CDR2 (germline): LNHDA, SQIVND (reference sequence). Trimming removed 9 bases from V and 1 base from J, with 12 bases in between. The CDR3 is 13 residues long. The variable domain in full, with the rest retrieved from reference TRBV19 and TRBJ1-2, is DGGITQSPKYLFRKEGQNVTLSCEQNLNHDAMYWYRQDPGQGLRLIYYSQIVNDFQKGDIAEGYSVSREKKESFPLTVTSAQKNPTAFYLCASLKGDNYGYTFGSGTRLTVV.

This clone was recorded a few times. The chain has TRBV5-5 and TRBJ2-1, with D tentatively TRBD2 (5 bases). This CDR3 has 15 residues. From germline, CDR1 is SGHKS and CDR2 YYEKEE (reference sequence). Trimming took 0 bases from V and 5 from J, leaving 12 bases between them. Written as DNA, the CDR3 is TGTGCCAGCAGCTTGGCGGGGATTTTCCACAATGAGCAGTTCTTC. This encodes CASSLAGIFHNEQFF.